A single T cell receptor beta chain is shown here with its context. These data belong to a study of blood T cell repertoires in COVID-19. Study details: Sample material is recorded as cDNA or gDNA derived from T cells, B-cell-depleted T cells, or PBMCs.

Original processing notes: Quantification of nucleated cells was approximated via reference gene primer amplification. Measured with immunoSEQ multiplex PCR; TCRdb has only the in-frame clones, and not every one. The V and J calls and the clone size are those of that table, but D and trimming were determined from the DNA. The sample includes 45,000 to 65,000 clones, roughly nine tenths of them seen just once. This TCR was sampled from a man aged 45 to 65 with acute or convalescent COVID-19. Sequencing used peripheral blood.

DNA for the CDR3: TGTGCCAGCAGCACCGGACTAGTTGACTACGAGCAGTACTTC. The encoded protein is CASSTGLVDYEQYF. The rearrangement joins TRBV9 to TRBJ2-7; 7 bases line up with TRBD2. Germline lookup yields CDR1 SGDLS and CDR2 YYNGEE. V trimming: 4 bases; J trimming: 3 bases; junction bases outside the gene matches: 7. CDR3 length equals 14 residues.